Below are 4 T cell receptor beta chains sequenced from a single sample in a study of tumor-infiltrating lymphocytes in glioblastoma multiforme (TCRdb year 2017). These reads were obtained on an Illumina HiSeq 2500. TCRB libraries were constructed from RNA through three rounds of nested multiplex PCR following a modified ARM-PCR protocol with multiple V-beta primers and a C-beta primer. Through fastp at Q25 and MiXCR, TCRdb rebuilt clones from the public reads, retaining in-frame beta chains. CDR3 protein sequences are deduplicated, and each keeps its most common genes and DNA. For this sample the table gives around 10,000 distinct CDR3 sequences, of which roughly 70% were detected only once. The ten largest account for around 28% of the sample. Sequenced: brain tumor tissue. The source is a male donor with glioblastoma.

On this clonotype: The junction departs from germline at one end; a sequencing error may be responsible. This chain uses TRBV5-4 with TRBJ2-1, with 7 bases aligning to TRBD2. CDR1 is SGHNT and CDR2 is YYREEE in the germline V gene (reference sequence). The CDR3 length is 16 residues. Here the CDR3 DNA reads TGTGCCAGCAGGGGGACTAACGGGGGAGCCTACAATGAACAGTTCTTC. This codes for CASRGTNGGAYNEQFF.

This clonotype was detected many times. This chain joins TRBV28 and TRBJ2-7; tentatively, D is TRBD2 (6 bases). Germline V gene lookup returns CDR1 MDHEN and CDR2 SYDVKM. The CDR3 length is 14 residues. V lost 5 bases and J lost 3, with 14 bases in between. DNA of the CDR3: TGTGCCAGCAGTGGGGTAGCGGAACTCTACGAGCAGTACTTC. Translation: CASSGVAELYEQYF. The full variable domain, its missing parts supplied by reference TRBV28 and TRBJ2-7, is DVKVTQSSRYLVKRTGEKVFLECVQDMDHENMFWYRQDPGLGLRLIYFSYDVKMKEKGDIPEGYSVSREKKERFSLILESASTNQTSMYLCASSGVAELYEQYFGPGTRLTVT.

This chain joins TRBV5-4 and TRBJ2-2; TRBD2 matches at 7 bases. This CDR3 has 16 residues. Germline V gene sequence: CDR1 SGHNT, CDR2 YYREEE (reference sequence). The J segment lost 2 bases and the V segment lost 0 bases, leaving 4 bases of the junction unmatched. In DNA form, the CDR3 reads TGTGCCAGCAGCTTGGGTTCTAGCGGAAACACCGGGGAGCTGTTTTTT. Residues: CASSLGSSGNTGELFF.

This clonotype was observed once. A much more abundant neighbour one base away suggests this may be a read error. The V gene is TRBV7-2, the J gene TRBJ2-2; D possibly corresponds to TRBD1 (5 bases). From germline, CDR1 is SGHTA and CDR2 FQGNSA. The length of the CDR3 is 16 residues. V shed 1 base and J shed 1 base, with 10 bases lying between them. DNA for the CDR3: TGTACCAGCAGCTTAGGTGGGCAGGGGAACACCGGGGAGCTGTTTTTT. Protein product: CTSSLGGQGNTGELFF.